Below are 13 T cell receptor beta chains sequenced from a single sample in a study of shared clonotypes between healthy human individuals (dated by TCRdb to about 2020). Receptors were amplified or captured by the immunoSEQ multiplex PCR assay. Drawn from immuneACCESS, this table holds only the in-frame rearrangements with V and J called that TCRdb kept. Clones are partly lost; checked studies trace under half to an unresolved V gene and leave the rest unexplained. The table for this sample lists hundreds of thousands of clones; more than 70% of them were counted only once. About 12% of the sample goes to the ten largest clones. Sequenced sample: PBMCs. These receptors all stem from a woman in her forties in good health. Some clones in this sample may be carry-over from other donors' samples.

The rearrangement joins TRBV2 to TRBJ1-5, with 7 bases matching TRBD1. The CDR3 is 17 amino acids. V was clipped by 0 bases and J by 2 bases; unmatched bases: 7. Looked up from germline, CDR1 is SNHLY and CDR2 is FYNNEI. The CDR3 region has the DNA TGTGCCAGCAGTGAAGCGGGCCCCCAGGGGGGCAATCAGCCCCAGCATTTT. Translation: CASSEAGPQGGNQPQHF.

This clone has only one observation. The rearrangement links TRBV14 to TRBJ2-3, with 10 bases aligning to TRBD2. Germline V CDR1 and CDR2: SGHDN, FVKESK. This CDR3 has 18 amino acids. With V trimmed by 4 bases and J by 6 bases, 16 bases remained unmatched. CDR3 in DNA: TGTGCCAGCAGCCTCCGCTCGAGGGCTAGCGGGAGCCGGGATACGCAGTATTTT. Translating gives CASSLRSRASGSRDTQYF. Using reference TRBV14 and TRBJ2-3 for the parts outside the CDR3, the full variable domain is EAGVTQFPSHSVIEKGQTVTLRCDPISGHDNLYWYRRVMGKEIKFLLHFVKESKQDESGMPNNRFLAERTGGTYSTLKVQPAELEDSGVYFCASSLRSRASGSRDTQYFGPGTRLTVL.

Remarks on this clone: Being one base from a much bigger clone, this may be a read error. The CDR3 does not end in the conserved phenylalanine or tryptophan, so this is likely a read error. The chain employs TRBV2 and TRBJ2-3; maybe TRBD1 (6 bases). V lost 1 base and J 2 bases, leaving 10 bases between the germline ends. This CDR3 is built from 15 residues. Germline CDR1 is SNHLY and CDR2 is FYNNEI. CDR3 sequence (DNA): TGTGCCAGCAGTGAAGGGCCAGGGGTCACAGATACGCAGTATTCT. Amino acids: CASSEGPGVTDTQYS.

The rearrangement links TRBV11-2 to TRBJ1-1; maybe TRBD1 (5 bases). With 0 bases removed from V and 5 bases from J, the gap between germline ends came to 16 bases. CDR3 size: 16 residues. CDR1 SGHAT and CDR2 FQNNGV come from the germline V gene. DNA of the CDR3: TGTGCCAGCAGCTTAGATAGGGTAGGGGATGATACTGAAGCTTTCTTT. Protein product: CASSLDRVGDDTEAFF. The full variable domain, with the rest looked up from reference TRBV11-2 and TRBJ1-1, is EAGVAQSPRYKIIEKRQSVAFWCNPISGHATLYWYQQILGQGPKLLIQFQNNGVVDDSQLPKDRFSAERLKGVDSTLKIQPAKLEDSAVYLCASSLDRVGDDTEAFFGQGTRLTVV.

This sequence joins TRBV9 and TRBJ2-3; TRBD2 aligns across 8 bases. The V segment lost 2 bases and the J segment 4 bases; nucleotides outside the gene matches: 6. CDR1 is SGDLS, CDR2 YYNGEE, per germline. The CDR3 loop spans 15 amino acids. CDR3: CASSVDGRVADTQYF. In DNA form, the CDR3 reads TGTGCCAGCAGCGTGGACGGGAGGGTGGCAGATACGCAGTATTTT. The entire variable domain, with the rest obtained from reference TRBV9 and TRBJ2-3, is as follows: DSGVTQTPKHLITATGQRVTLRCSPRSGDLSVYWYQQSLDQGLQFLIQYYNGEERAKGNILERFSAQQFPDLHSELNLSSLELGDSALYFCASSVDGRVADTQYFGPGTRLTVL.

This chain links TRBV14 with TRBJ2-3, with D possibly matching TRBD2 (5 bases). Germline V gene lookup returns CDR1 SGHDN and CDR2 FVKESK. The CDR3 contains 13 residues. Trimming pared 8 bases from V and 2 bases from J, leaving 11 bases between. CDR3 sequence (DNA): TGTGCCAGCTCCCGGGAACTCACAGATACGCAGTATTTT. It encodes CASSRELTDTQYF. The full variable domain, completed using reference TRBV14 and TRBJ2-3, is EAGVTQFPSHSVIEKGQTVTLRCDPISGHDNLYWYRRVMGKEIKFLLHFVKESKQDESGMPNNRFLAERTGGTYSTLKVQPAELEDSGVYFCASSRELTDTQYFGPGTRLTVL.

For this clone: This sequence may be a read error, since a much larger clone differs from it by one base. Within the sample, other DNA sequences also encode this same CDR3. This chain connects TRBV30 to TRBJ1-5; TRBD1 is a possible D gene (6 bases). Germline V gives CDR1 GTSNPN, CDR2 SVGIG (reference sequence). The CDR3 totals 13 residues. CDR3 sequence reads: CAWSLYGGQPQHF. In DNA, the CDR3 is TGCGCCTGGAGTTTATATGGGGGCCAGCCCCAGCATTTT.

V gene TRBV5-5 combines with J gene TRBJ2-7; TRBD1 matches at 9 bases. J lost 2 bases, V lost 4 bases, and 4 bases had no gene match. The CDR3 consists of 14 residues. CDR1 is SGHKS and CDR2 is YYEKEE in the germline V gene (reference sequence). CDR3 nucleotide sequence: TGTGCCAGCAGCCTAGGACAGGGGCCCTACGAGCAGTACTTC. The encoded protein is CASSLGQGPYEQYF.

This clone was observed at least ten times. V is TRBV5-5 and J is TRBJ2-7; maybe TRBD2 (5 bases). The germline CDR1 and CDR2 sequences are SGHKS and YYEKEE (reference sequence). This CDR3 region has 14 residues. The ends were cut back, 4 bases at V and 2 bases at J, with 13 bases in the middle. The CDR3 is CASSPSGLAYEQYF. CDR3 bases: TGTGCCAGCAGCCCCTCTGGACTGGCCTACGAGCAGTACTTC.

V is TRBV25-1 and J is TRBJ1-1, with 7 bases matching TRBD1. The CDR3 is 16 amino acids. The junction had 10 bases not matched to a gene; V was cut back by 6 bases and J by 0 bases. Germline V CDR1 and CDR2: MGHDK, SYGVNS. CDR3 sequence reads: CASRTGLWGMNTEAFF. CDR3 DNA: TGTGCCAGCAGGACAGGGCTATGGGGGATGAACACTGAAGCTTTCTTT. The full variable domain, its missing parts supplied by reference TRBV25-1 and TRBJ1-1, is EADIYQTPRYLVIGTGKKITLECSQTMGHDKMYWYQQDPGMELHLIHYSYGVNSTEKGDLSSESTVSRIRTEHFPLTLESARPSHTSQYLCASRTGLWGMNTEAFFGQGTRLTVV.

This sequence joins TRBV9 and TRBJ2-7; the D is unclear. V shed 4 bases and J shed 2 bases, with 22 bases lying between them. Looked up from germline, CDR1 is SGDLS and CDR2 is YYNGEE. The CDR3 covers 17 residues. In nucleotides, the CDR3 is TGTGCCAGCAGCCCCCTGTCAGTACCTTTTAGAACCTACGAGCAGTACTTC. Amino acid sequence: CASSPLSVPFRTYEQYF.

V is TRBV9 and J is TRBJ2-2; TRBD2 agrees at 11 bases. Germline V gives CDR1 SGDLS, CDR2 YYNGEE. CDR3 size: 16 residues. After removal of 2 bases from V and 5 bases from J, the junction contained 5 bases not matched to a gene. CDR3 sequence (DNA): TGTGCCAGCAGCGTGACTAGCGGGACTAGGACCGGGGAGCTGTTTTTT. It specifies CASSVTSGTRTGELFF.

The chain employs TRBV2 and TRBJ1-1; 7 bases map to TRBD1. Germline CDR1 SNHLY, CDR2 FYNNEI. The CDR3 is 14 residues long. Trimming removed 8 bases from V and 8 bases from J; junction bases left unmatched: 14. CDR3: CASQGTGASFEAFF. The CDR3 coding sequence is TGTGCCAGCCAGGGAACAGGGGCCTCCTTCGAAGCTTTCTTT.